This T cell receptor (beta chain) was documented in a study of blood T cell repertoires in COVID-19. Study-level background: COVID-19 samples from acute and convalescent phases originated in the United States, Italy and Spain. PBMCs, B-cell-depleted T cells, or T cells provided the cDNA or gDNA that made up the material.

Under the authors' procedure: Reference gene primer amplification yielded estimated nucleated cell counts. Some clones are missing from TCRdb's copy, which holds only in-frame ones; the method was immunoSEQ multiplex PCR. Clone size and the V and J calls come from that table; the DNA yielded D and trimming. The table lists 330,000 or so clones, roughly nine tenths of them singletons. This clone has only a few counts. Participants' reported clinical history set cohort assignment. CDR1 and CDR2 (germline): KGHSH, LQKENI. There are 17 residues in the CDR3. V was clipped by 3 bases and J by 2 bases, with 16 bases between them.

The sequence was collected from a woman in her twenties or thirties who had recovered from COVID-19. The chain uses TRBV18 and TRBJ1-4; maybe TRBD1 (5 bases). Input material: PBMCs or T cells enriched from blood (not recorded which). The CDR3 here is CASSPGGRTSTNEKLFF. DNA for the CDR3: TGTGCCAGCTCACCCGGGGGACGAACGTCCACTAATGAAAAACTGTTTTTT.